Included here is one T cell receptor (beta chain) sequence, with context. Its antigen is unidentified. cDNA libraries of TCR beta carried unique molecular identifiers. Out of roughly 0.85 to 10 million T cells, roughly 0.5 million cDNA molecules were generated. TCRdb reprocessed the PCR reads with MiXCR, giving one entry per CDR3 protein. The sample lists around 260,000 distinct CDR3 sequences; about 40% were seen once. The data were obtained in a study of post-analysis software for immune sequencing data. Findings and limits, study-wide: Analysis by F measure revealed that same-batch samples clustered strongly together.

This TCR was recovered from a girl aged 10 to 17 with multiple sclerosis. The sequencing input was blood.

CDR3 in amino acids: CASSLSGGRYNEQYF. The CDR3 DNA reads TGTGCCAGCAGCTTATCTGGAGGGCGGTACAATGAGCAGTACTTC. The chain has TRBV11-2 and TRBJ2-7; maybe TRBD2 (6 bases). Trimming left V 2 bases short and J 7 bases short, with 18 bases between. This CDR3 comprises 15 residues. Germline V gives CDR1 SGHAT, CDR2 FQNNGV. Complete variable domain (other parts from reference TRBV11-2 and TRBJ2-7): EAGVAQSPRYKIIEKRQSVAFWCNPISGHATLYWYQQILGQGPKLLIQFQNNGVVDDSQLPKDRFSAERLKGVDSTLKIQPAKLEDSAVYLCASSLSGGRYNEQYFGPGTRLTVT.